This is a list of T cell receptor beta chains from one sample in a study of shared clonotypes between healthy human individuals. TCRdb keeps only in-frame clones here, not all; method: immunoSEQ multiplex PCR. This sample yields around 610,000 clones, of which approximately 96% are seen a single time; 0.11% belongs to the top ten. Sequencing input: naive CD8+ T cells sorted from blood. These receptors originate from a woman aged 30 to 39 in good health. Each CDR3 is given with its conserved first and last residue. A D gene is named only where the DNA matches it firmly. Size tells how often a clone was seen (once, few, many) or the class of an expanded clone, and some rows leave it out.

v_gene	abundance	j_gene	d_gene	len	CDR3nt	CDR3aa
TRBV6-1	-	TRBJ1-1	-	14	TGTGCCAGCAGTGAGCGGGGGTTAAGGTCTGAAGCTTTCTTT	CASSERGLRSEAFF
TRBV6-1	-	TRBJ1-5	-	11	TGTGCCAGCAGGGCCGGGACCCCCCAGCATTTT	CASRAGTPQHF
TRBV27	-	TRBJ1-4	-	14	TGTGCCAGTCACGGACCAGGGCTTAATGAAAAACTGTTTTTT	CASHGPGLNEKLFF
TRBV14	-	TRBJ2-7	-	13	TGTGCCAGCAGCCAAGTTGGGCCCTACGAGCAGTACTTC	CASSQVGPYEQYF
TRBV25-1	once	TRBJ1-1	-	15	TGTGCCAGCAGTGAATATAATTCAGGGGAAACTGAAGCTTTCTTT	CASSEYNSGETEAFF
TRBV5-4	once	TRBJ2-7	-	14	TGTGCCAGCAGCTTGGAGCAGGGTCCCTACGAGCAGTACTTC	CASSLEQGPYEQYF
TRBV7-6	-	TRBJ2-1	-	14	TGTGCCAGCAGCTCTTTCAGCTCCTACAATGAGCAGTTCTTC	CASSSFSSYNEQFF
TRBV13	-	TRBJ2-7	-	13	TGTGCCAGCAGCTTATCCTCCGTCTACGAGCAGTACTTC	CASSLSSVYEQYF
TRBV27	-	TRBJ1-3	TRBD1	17	TGTGCCAGCAGTCTGTCCGGGACAGGGGGCGGGAGGAACACCATATATTTT	CASSLSGTGGGRNTIYF
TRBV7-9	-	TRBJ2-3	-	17	TGTGCCAGCAGCTTAGCAAGGTTAGGGGAGCATGAAGATACGCAGTATTTT	CASSLARLGEHEDTQYF
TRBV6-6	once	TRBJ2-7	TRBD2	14	TGTGCCAGCAGTTGGACGGGAGGGCCGCACGAGCAGTACTTC	CASSWTGGPHEQYF
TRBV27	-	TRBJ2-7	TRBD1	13	TGTGCCAGCAGTTTAGGGACAGGTGGCGAGCAGTACTTC	CASSLGTGGEQYF
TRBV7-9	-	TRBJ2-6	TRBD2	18	TGTGCCAGCAGCTCAGGTGGGACTAGCGGGAGCGGGGCCAACGTCCTGACTTTC	CASSSGGTSGSGANVLTF
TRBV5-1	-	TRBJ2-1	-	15	TGCGCCAGCAGCTTGGACCAGGGCTCCTACAATGAGCAGTTCTTC	CASSLDQGSYNEQFF
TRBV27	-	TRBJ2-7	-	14	TGTGCCAGCAGTTTTGGTGACACCTACTACGAGCAGTACTTC	CASSFGDTYYEQYF
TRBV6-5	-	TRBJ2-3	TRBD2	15	TGTGCCACCTCGAAGACTAGCGGGAGCACAGATACGCAGTATTTT	CATSKTSGSTDTQYF
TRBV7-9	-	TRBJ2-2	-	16	TGTGCCAGCAGCCCGACCGCGGGCCCTAACACCGGGGAGCTGTTTTTT	CASSPTAGPNTGELFF
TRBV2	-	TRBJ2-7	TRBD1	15	TGTGCCAGCAGTGAGACAGGGGAAAAGGTCTACGAGCAGTACTTC	CASSETGEKVYEQYF
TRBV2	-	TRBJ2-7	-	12	TGTGCCAGCAGTGTTCCAGTCCTCGAGCAGTACTTC	CASSVPVLEQYF
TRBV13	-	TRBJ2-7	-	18	TGTGCCAGCAGCTTAGGCCTAATTGGCAGCGATAATTTCTACGAGCAGTACTTC	CASSLGLIGSDNFYEQYF
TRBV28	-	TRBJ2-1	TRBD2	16	TGTGCCAGCAGCCCCGGTAGGCGGGAGTACCACAATGAGCAGTTCTTC	CASSPGRREYHNEQFF
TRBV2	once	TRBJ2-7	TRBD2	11	TGTGCCAGTCCCGGGACTAGCGGGATCTACTTC	CASPGTSGIYF
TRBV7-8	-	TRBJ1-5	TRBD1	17	TGTGCCAGCAGCGACCGGGACAGGGACTATAGCAATCAGCCCCAGCATTTT	CASSDRDRDYSNQPQHF
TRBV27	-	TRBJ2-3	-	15	TGTGCCAGCAGTTTAGGAGTGGGAGCCACAGATACGCAGTATTTT	CASSLGVGATDTQYF
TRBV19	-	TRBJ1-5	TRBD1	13	TGTGCCAGTAGGACAGGGGGCCGGCAGCCCCAGCATTTT	CASRTGGRQPQHF
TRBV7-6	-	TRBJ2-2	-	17	TGTGCCAGCAGCTTAAGCGCGGCGAGAAAGAACACCGGGGAGCTGTTTTTT	CASSLSAARKNTGELFF
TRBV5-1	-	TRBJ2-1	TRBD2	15	TGCGCCAGCAGCTTGGTGCGGGAGAGAGTGGATGAGCAGTTCTTC	CASSLVRERVDEQFF